This record concerns one T cell receptor beta chain sequence. This specimen comes from a study of technical replicates of blood from a few donors. This CDR3 contains 12 residues. V shed 5 bases and J shed 14 bases, with 18 bases lying between them. CDR1 SGHTA and CDR2 FQGNSA come from the germline V gene. The data were produced by immunoSEQ multiplex PCR, yet TCRdb's version contains in-frame clones alone and is incomplete. This sample yields some 62,000 clones, of which over 75% are seen a single time; about 5.2% belongs to the top ten. The sequence was collected from a human donor in good health. Some clones in this sample may be carry-over from other donors' samples. This rearrangement joins TRBV7-2 to TRBJ1-1; D not resolved. The sample was PBMCs. This chain's CDR3 is CASSPSSGGHFF. CDR3 DNA sequence: TGTGCCAGCAGCCCCTCTTCGGGCGGGCACTTCTTT.